This T cell receptor beta chain originates from a study of blood T cell repertoires in COVID-19. Study overall: The origin of the acute and convalescent COVID-19 samples was the United States, Italy and Spain.

V dropped 0 bases and J dropped 4 bases, with 10 bases sitting between them. Germline V CDR1 and CDR2: LGHDT, YNNKEL (reference sequence). The CDR3 is made up of 15 amino acids. Individuals drawn from under 30 US areas were roughly 18 to 89 years old. Original methodology: How many nucleated cells were present was estimated from reference gene primer amplification. Sequencing was performed with immunoSEQ multiplex PCR; in TCRdb, only in-frame clones are kept and a portion is missing. V and J calls and clone size come straight from that table; D and trimming were deduced from the DNA. Altogether about 280,000 clones are present, about four fifths being singletons, with the ten largest covering approximately 5%.

This clonotype was sampled from a man aged 40-49 years who had been exposed to COVID-19. Sequenced material: PBMCs or T cells enriched from blood (not recorded which). This sequence joins TRBV3-1 (or the pseudogene TRBV3-2) and TRBJ1-5; D gene uncertain. The CDR3 here is CASSQDLTVNQPQHF. CDR3 nucleotide sequence: TGTGCCAGCAGCCAAGATCTTACAGTTAATCAGCCCCAGCATTTT.